The rows below give T cell receptor beta chains drawn from one sample of a study of identical twins. TCRdb processed the 5' RACE reads anew with MiXCR; each CDR3 protein has one entry. The table records about 690,000 distinct CDR3 sequences, around 6.1% of them present only once. The sequenced sample was naive T cells sorted from blood. Every receptor here comes from a man younger than 30 in good health. Both conserved end residues are part of each CDR3. D genes are given only for firm matches. Size values are once, few and many counts, or a class for expanded clones, and some rows have none.

size	J	V	D	length	CDR3	DNA
few	TRBJ2-4	TRBV6-2/TRBV6-3	NA	14	CASSPRDLTNIQYF	TGTGCCAGCAGCCCCAGGGATCTAACAAACATTCAGTACTTC
many	TRBJ2-1	TRBV10-2	NA	15	CASSYQNSGRGEQFF	TGCGCCAGCAGTTACCAGAATAGCGGCCGGGGCGAGCAGTTCTTC
many	TRBJ1-6	TRBV5-1	NA	14	CAPRCSSYNSPLHF	TGCGCCCCCCGGTGCAGCTCCTATAATTCACCCCTCCACTTT
many	TRBJ1-3	TRBV9	NA	16	CASSVAGTSSGNTIYF	TGTGCCAGCAGCGTAGCGGGGACCAGCTCTGGAAACACCATATATTTT
few	TRBJ2-7	TRBV27	NA	15	CASRGGRGLSYEQYF	TGTGCCAGCAGAGGAGGTAGGGGCCTCTCCTACGAGCAGTACTTC
NA	TRBJ2-1	TRBV6-1	NA	16	CASSRLRGSSYNEQFF	TGTGCCAGCAGCCGACTAAGGGGGAGCTCCTACAATGAGCAGTTCTTC
many	TRBJ1-1	TRBV6-6	TRBD1	12	CAALQGYIEAFF	TGTGCCGCGTTACAGGGGTACATTGAAGCTTTCTTT
many	TRBJ2-5	TRBV20-1	NA	12	CSARVRGETQYF	TGCAGTGCTAGAGTTAGGGGAGAGACCCAGTACTTC
many	TRBJ2-3	TRBV12-3/TRBV12-4	TRBD1	17	CASSNTGTGIATDTQYF	TGTGCCAGCAGCAACACCGGGACAGGGATAGCCACAGATACGCAGTATTTT
many	TRBJ2-5	TRBV18	TRBD1	17	CASSPPLGQEDQETQYF	TGTGCCAGCTCACCACCTTTGGGACAGGAGGACCAAGAGACCCAGTACTTC
many	TRBJ2-5	TRBV15	NA	14	CATSRSPSKETQYF	TGTGCCACCAGCAGATCTCCCAGTAAAGAGACCCAGTACTTC
few	TRBJ1-1	TRBV6-2/TRBV6-3	NA	14	CASSRLTGNTEAFF	TGTGCCAGCAGTCGCCTTACAGGGAACACTGAAGCTTTCTTT
many	TRBJ2-1	TRBV7-2	NA	15	CASSLGGTPSIEQFF	TGTGCCAGCAGCTTAGGCGGGACCCCGAGTATTGAGCAGTTCTTC
NA	TRBJ2-1	TRBV12-5	TRBD2	16	CASGSPGTSGSNEQFF	TGTGCTAGTGGTTCACCCGGGACTAGCGGTTCCAATGAGCAGTTCTTC
many	TRBJ2-3	TRBV20-1	NA	15	CSAKATAGSTDTQYF	TGCAGTGCTAAGGCGACTGCGGGATCCACAGATACGCAGTATTTT
many	TRBJ1-5	TRBV10-3	NA	13	CAIRQDPNQPQHF	TGTGCCATCAGACAGGATCCCAATCAGCCCCAGCATTTT
few	TRBJ1-5	TRBV20-1	NA	16	CSATKGGDYSNQPQHF	TGCAGTGCTACTAAGGGGGGGGATTATAGCAATCAGCCCCAGCATTTT
NA	TRBJ1-2	TRBV29-1	NA	15	CSVEGGRAREGGYTF	TGCAGCGTTGAAGGGGGCAGAGCGAGGGAGGGTGGCTACACCTTC
many	TRBJ2-7	TRBV12-3/TRBV12-4	NA	16	CASSFYSPGPTYEQYF	TGTGCCAGCAGTTTCTATTCCCCTGGACCTACCTACGAGCAGTACTTC
many	TRBJ1-1	TRBV6-1	TRBD1	16	CASEDSDRGHHTEAFF	TGTGCCAGCGAAGACTCCGACAGGGGTCACCACACTGAAGCTTTCTTT
NA	TRBJ2-5	TRBV5-1	NA	15	CASSPLPQREETQYF	TGCGCCAGCAGCCCGCTCCCCCAGCGGGAAGAGACCCAGTACTTC
NA	TRBJ2-7	TRBV2	NA	14	CASSEQASSDEQYF	TGTGCCAGCAGTGAACAGGCATCCTCGGACGAGCAGTACTTC
many	TRBJ2-5	TRBV27	NA	14	CASRRVGGGETQYF	TGTGCCAGCAGGCGAGTGGGGGGTGGGGAGACCCAGTACTTC
many	TRBJ2-3	TRBV7-9	NA	14	CASSTSYGTDTQYF	TGTGCCAGCAGCACTAGTTATGGCACAGATACGCAGTATTTT
NA	TRBJ2-7	TRBV29-1	NA	13	CSAGNGGRYEQYF	TGCAGCGCCGGGAACGGGGGGCGCTACGAGCAGTACTTC
many	TRBJ2-1	TRBV29-1	NA	15	CSVEPSQGGANEQFF	TGCAGCGTTGAACCAAGTCAGGGGGGGGCCAATGAGCAGTTCTTC
NA	TRBJ2-1	TRBV7-9	TRBD2	15	CASSINTGGPREQFF	TGTGCCAGCAGTATAAATACGGGAGGGCCGCGTGAGCAGTTCTTC
once	TRBJ1-1	TRBV6-1	NA	15	CASSENEGRNTEAFF	TGTGCCAGCAGTGAAAACGAAGGGAGGAACACTGAAGCTTTCTTT
many	TRBJ2-1	TRBV7-9	TRBD1	15	CASSMDRGPYNEQFF	TGTGCCAGCAGCATGGACAGGGGGCCCTACAATGAGCAGTTCTTC
NA	TRBJ1-1	TRBV20-1	TRBD1	14	CSARNLGDSREAFF	TGCAGTGCTAGAAATCTCGGGGACAGCCGTGAAGCTTTCTTT
many	TRBJ1-4	TRBV4-3	NA	12	CASSRSREKLFF	TGCGCCAGCAGCCGATCGAGGGAAAAACTGTTTTTT
many	TRBJ2-1	TRBV4-2	TRBD1	16	CASSQPDRELVNEQFF	TGTGCCAGCAGCCAGCCTGACAGGGAATTAGTCAATGAGCAGTTCTTC
NA	TRBJ2-6	TRBV7-8	NA	19	CASSPRQGPTYSGANVLTF	TGTGCCAGCAGCCCGCGGCAGGGGCCCACTTATTCTGGGGCCAACGTCCTGACTTTC
few	TRBJ2-1	TRBV12-3/TRBV12-4	TRBD2	16	CASSDPGTSGRNEQFF	TGTGCCAGCAGTGACCCCGGGACTAGCGGGAGGAATGAGCAGTTCTTC
many	TRBJ1-1	TRBV5-5	NA	14	CASSLETPNTEAFF	TGTGCCAGCAGCTTGGAGACGCCGAACACTGAAGCTTTCTTT
once	TRBJ1-5	TRBV28	NA	14	CASSLLLSNQPQHF	TGTGCCAGCAGTTTGTTGCTCAGCAATCAGCCCCAGCATTTT
NA	TRBJ1-5	TRBV18	TRBD1	18	CASSRWTRDRSGNQPQHF	TGTGCCAGCTCACGATGGACGAGGGACAGGAGTGGCAATCAGCCCCAGCATTTT